Listed below are T cell receptor beta chains from one sample, sequenced in a study of cytomegalovirus exposure and HLA in healthy donors. The method was immunoSEQ multiplex PCR; TCRdb's version includes in-frame clones alone and lacks a portion of them. The table lists around 140,000 clones, around 72% of them singletons, with roughly 4% in the top ten. The sequenced sample was PBMCs. The receptor source for this set is a middle-aged man in good health and CMV-seropositive. Each CDR3 is given without its conserved first and last residue. Each record gives: V gene, CDR3 protein.

V: TRBV2; CDR3: ASKQDSNYGYT
V: TRBV18; CDR3: ASSPTGLQY
V: TRBV6-1; CDR3: ASSKGHQSQPQH
V: TRBV9; CDR3: ASSVVAGVEAF
V: TRBV6-6; CDR3: ASTPTGIMEPQH
V: TRBV5-5; CDR3: ASSLDSDNNEQF
V: TRBV5-6; CDR3: ASSLAAGQGAQGYT
V: TRBV6-6; CDR3: ASLGGRSPLH
V: TRBV2; CDR3: ASSEAETGGQETQY
V: TRBV4-3; CDR3: ASSQFVYGSNQPQH
V: TRBV6-5; CDR3: ASSNRGRYEQY